The present T cell receptor (beta chain) was sequenced within a study of CD4 T cells in relation to SARS-CoV-2 and coronaviruses. Overall study findings and caveats: Compared with monoreactive clones, crossreactive clones showed significantly weaker SARS-CoV-2 expansion.

V was cut by 1 base and J by 2 bases, with 8 bases left in between. This CDR3 is 14 amino acids long. Germline V CDR1 and CDR2: SGHRS, YFSETQ. Cryopreserved PBMCs were CD4-enriched, then split into naive and memory cells. About this clone itself: Antigen: not known.

Naive and memory CD4+ T cell DNA was deep-sequenced without culture. Sequenced by immunoSEQ multiplex PCR; TCRdb stores in-frame clones only, minus some. The data hold tens of thousands of clones, with roughly 90% observed a single time. The chain joins TRBV5-1 to TRBJ2-3; D may be TRBD1 (6 bases). Material for sequencing was memory CD4+ T cells from PBMCs. This sequence was found in an adult with COVID-19. Written as DNA, the CDR3 is TGCGCCAGCAGCTTGAGGGGGACCACAGATACGCAGTATTTT. Translating it yields CASSLRGTTDTQYF.